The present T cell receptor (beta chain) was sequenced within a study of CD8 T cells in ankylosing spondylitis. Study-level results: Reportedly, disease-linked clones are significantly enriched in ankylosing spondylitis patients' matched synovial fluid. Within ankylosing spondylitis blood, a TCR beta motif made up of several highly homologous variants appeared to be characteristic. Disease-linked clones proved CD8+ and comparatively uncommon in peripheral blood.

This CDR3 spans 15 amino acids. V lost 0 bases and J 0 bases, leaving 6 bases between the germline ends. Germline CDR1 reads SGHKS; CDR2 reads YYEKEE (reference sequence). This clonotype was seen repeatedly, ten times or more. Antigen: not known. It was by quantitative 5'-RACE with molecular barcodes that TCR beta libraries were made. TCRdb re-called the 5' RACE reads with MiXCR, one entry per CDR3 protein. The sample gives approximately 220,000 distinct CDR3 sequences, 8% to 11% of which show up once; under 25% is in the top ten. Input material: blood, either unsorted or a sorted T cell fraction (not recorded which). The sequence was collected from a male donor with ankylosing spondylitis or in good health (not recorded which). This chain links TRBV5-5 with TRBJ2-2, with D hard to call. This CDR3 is CASSLVVANTGELFF. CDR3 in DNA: TGTGCCAGCAGCTTGGTGGTGGCGAACACCGGGGAGCTGTTTTTT.